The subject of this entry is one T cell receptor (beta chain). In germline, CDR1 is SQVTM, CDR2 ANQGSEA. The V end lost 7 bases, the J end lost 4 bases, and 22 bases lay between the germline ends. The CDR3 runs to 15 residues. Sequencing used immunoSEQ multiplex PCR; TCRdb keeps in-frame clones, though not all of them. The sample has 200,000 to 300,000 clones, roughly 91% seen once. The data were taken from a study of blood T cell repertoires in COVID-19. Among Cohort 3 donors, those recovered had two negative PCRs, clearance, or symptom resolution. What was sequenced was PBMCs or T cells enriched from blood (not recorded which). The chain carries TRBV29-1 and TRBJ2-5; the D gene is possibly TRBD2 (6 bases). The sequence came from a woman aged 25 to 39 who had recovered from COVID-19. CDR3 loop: CSAARVGGIVETQYF. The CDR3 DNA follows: TGCAGCGCCGCCCGAGTCGGCGGGATAGTAGAGACCCAGTACTTC. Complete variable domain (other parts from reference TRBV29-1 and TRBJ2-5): SAVISQKPSRDICQRGTSLTIQCQVDSQVTMMFWYRQQPGQSLTLIATANQGSEATYESGFVIDKFPISRPNLTFSTLTVSNMSPEDSSIYLCSAARVGGIVETQYFGPGTRLLVL.